This T cell receptor beta chain was recovered during a study of Ad26.COV2.S vaccination and SARS-CoV-2 variants. With 7 bases removed from V and 4 bases from J, the gap between germline ends came to 19 bases. The germline CDR1 and CDR2 sequences are MNHEY and SVGAGI. The CDR3 has 15 residues. Only in-frame clones appear in the TCRdb table, and some are missing; sequencing was by immunoSEQ multiplex PCR. In the table there are about 680,000 clones, roughly 90% of which are singletons. Treatment given: about 20 received Ad26.COV2.S at low or high dose, single or two shots; a few received placebo; per-sample allocation not given. Samples analyzed were those drawn on day 63 after the first vaccine or placebo injection.

The clonotype was recovered from a person aged 18-60 years who received the Ad26.COV2.S COVID-19 vaccine or a placebo. Sequences were derived from peripheral blood, sampled in a trial of Ad26.COV2.S vaccine versus placebo. The chain has TRBV6-5 and TRBJ1-1, with D possibly matching TRBD1 (6 bases). CDR3 in amino acids: CASTDSTGTGTEAFF. The CDR3 nucleotides read TGTGCCAGCACCGACAGCACAGGGACCGGCACTGAAGCTTTCTTT.